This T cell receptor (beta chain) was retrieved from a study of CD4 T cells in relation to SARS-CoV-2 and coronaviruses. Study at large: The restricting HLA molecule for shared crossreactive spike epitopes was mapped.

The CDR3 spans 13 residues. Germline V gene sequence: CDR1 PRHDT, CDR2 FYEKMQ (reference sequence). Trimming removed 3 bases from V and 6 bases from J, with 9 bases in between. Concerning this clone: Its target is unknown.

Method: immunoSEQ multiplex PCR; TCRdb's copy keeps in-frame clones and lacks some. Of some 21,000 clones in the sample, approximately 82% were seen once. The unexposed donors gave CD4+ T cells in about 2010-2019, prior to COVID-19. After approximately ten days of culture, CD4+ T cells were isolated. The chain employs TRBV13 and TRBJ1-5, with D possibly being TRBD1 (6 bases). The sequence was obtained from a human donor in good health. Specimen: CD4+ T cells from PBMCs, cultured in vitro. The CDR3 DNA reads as TGTGCCAGCAGCTTCGAAGGGGGTCAGCCCCAGCATTTT. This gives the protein CASSFEGGQPQHF.